The rows below give T cell receptor beta chains drawn from one sample of a study of T cell responses to AZD1222 COVID-19 vaccine. This table comes from immunoSEQ multiplex PCR, and its TCRdb copy is limited to in-frame clones, with some not included. The table records 100,000 to 130,000 clones, around 90% of them present only once. Specimen: peripheral blood, collected on day 0 of AZD1222 vaccination. These receptors were obtained from an adult in good health. The CDR3 runs from the conserved cysteine through the conserved F or W. A D gene is named only where the DNA matches it firmly. Only some rows state a clone size, as once, few, many or a class for expanded clones.

clone_size j_call d_call v_call cdr3_nt cdr3_aa
- TRBJ2-7 - TRBV4-3 TGCGCCAGCAGCCAACCAGACCCAGGAGCCTACGAGCAGTACTTC CASSQPDPGAYEQYF
- TRBJ1-1 - TRBV29-1 TGCAGCTCCTCCGGGGTAGCCATGAACACTGAAGCTTTCTTT CSSSGVAMNTEAFF
- TRBJ1-5 - TRBV18 TGTGCCAGCTCACCGGAGGACCTTCCGTATAATCAGCCCCAGCATTTT CASSPEDLPYNQPQHF
once TRBJ1-5 TRBD1 TRBV19 TGTGCCAGTAGTAAAACAGGGGGCGTGGGACAGCCCCAGCATTTT CASSKTGGVGQPQHF
- TRBJ2-7 - TRBV6-5 TGTGCCAGCAGAACGGGACTGAACTCCTACGAGCAGTACTTC CASRTGLNSYEQYF
- TRBJ2-5 - TRBV18 TGTGCCAGCTCACCACTCCAAGAGACCCAGTACTTC CASSPLQETQYF
- TRBJ2-3 - TRBV20-1 TGCAGTGCTAGTTCCAACGGTGCGGGATCTAGCACAGATACGCAGTATTTT CSASSNGAGSSTDTQYF
- TRBJ2-2 - TRBV2 TGTGCCAGCAGTAGATTACTACAGGGAGAGGCCGGGGAGCTGTTTTTT CASSRLLQGEAGELFF
- TRBJ1-1 - TRBV5-5 TGTGCCAGCAGCTTACAGGGTTACACTGAAGCTTTCTTT CASSLQGYTEAFF
- TRBJ2-7 TRBD2 TRBV10-2 TGCGCCAGCACGAGGCTAGCGGGGGCCGCTCTCTACGAGCAGTACTTC CASTRLAGAALYEQYF
- TRBJ1-1 - TRBV19 TGTGCCAGTAGTATTGGGGGGCAGAACACTGAAGCTTTCTTT CASSIGGQNTEAFF
- TRBJ2-7 TRBD1 TRBV27 TGTGCCAGCAGTTTATCCGGACAGGGCTCCTACGAGCAGTACTTC CASSLSGQGSYEQYF
- TRBJ1-2 TRBD1 TRBV29-1 TGCAGCGTTGAAGAGGGAAACAGGGGGATCCTTGGCTACACCTTC CSVEEGNRGILGYTF
- TRBJ2-7 TRBD2 TRBV7-2 TGTGCCAGCAGCTTAGTAGCGGGGGGCCGAAGCTCCTACGAGCAGTACTTC CASSLVAGGRSSYEQYF
once TRBJ2-3 TRBD2 TRBV4-2 TGTGCCAGCAGCCAAATTAGCCCTAGCGGGGGTGGAGATACGCAGTATTTT CASSQISPSGGGDTQYF
- TRBJ2-3 - TRBV29-1 TGCAGCGGTAGACAGAGCACAGATACGCAGTATTTT CSGRQSTDTQYF
- TRBJ2-7 - TRBV5-1 TGCGCCAGCAGTCCCTCGGGTCAGGGCAACGAGCAGTACTTC CASSPSGQGNEQYF
- TRBJ1-2 - TRBV9 TGTGCCAGCAGCGTATCCCCTACGGGGTCTGATGGCTACACCTTC CASSVSPTGSDGYTF
- TRBJ2-5 - TRBV7-2 TGTGCCAGCAGCTTAGGCCGAGAGACCCAGTACTTC CASSLGRETQYF
- TRBJ2-7 - TRBV7-6 TGTGCCAGCAGCACTAGGACGGGCCTGGAGTACTTC CASSTRTGLEYF
- TRBJ2-3 TRBD1 TRBV19 TGTGCCAGTAGCGGAACAGGGGGCGCAGATACGCAGTATTTT CASSGTGGADTQYF
- TRBJ1-2 TRBD1 TRBV5-5 TGTGCCAGCAGTAGGGGAGGGGACAGGGGCGATGGCTACACCTTC CASSRGGDRGDGYTF
- TRBJ1-5 - TRBV20-1 TGCAGTGCTGGTGAGGGGGATCAGCCCCAGCATTTT CSAGEGDQPQHF
- TRBJ1-5 - TRBV4-3 TGCGCCAGCAGCCAAGAAAGAAGCAGCAATCAGCCCCAGCATTTT CASSQERSSNQPQHF
once TRBJ2-1 - TRBV2 TGTGCCAGCACTCGACAGGAGAACTACAATGAGCAGTTCTTC CASTRQENYNEQFF
- TRBJ1-2 TRBD1 TRBV5-5 TGTGCCAGCAGCCTACAGGGGGCGCGGGTGAATGGCTACACCTTC CASSLQGARVNGYTF
- TRBJ2-2 TRBD2 TRBV4-2 TGTGCCAGCAGCCGAGGACTAGCGGGGGCCAACACCGGGGAGCTGTTTTTT CASSRGLAGANTGELFF
- TRBJ1-3 - TRBV9 TGTGCCAGCAGCGGGGATGCCACCATATATTTT CASSGDATIYF
few TRBJ1-1 - TRBV19 TGTGCCAGTAGTATCCCCGAGAACACTGAAGCTTTCTTT CASSIPENTEAFF
- TRBJ1-1 - TRBV15 TGTGCCACCAGCAGAGGGGGAGGAGGGGCCGTAGGAGTTGAAGCTTTCTTT CATSRGGGGAVGVEAFF
- TRBJ1-2 - TRBV6-6 TGTGCCAGCAGCCCCGGGGGCTCCTACACCTTC CASSPGGSYTF
- TRBJ1-2 - TRBV18 TGTGCCAGCTCACCGGGAGGATGGGGCTACACCTTC CASSPGGWGYTF
- TRBJ1-4 - TRBV7-2 TGTGCCAGCAGCGACAGCGGTCCCAATGAAAAACTGTTTTTT CASSDSGPNEKLFF
- TRBJ1-1 - TRBV7-9 TGTGCCAGCAGCTTAGCGCCGGCAGTTACGACTGAAGCTTTCTTT CASSLAPAVTTEAFF
- TRBJ2-2 - TRBV7-2 TGTGCCAGCAGCTTATTGCTAGCTGCCACCGGGGAGCTGTTTTTT CASSLLLAATGELFF
once TRBJ1-5 - TRBV19 TGTGCCAGTAGTACGCAGGGGTCCGGGCAGCCCCAGCATTTT CASSTQGSGQPQHF
- TRBJ1-3 - TRBV5-1 TGCGCCAGCAGCGCAAACTCTGGAAACACCATATATTTT CASSANSGNTIYF
- TRBJ1-3 - TRBV3-1/TRBV3-2 TGTGCCAGCAGCCATCCGCGGCCTGGAAACACCATATATTTT CASSHPRPGNTIYF
- TRBJ2-5 TRBD1 TRBV29-1 TGCAGCGTTTACACAGGGGGTTCTAAGGAGACCCAGTACTTC CSVYTGGSKETQYF
- TRBJ1-5 - TRBV5-1 TGCGCCAGCAGCTTAGACGGGGCCCGGGAAGGTCAGCCCCAGCATTTT CASSLDGAREGQPQHF
- TRBJ2-7 - TRBV2 TGTGCCACCGCAGCCTACGAGCAGTACTTC CATAAYEQYF
- TRBJ1-2 - TRBV7-6 TGTGCCAGCAGCTTAGAGGAGGGGCAGTCGTATGGCTACACCTTC CASSLEEGQSYGYTF
- TRBJ2-5 - TRBV6-2/TRBV6-3 TGTGCCAGCAGTTACTCGAAGGGTTGGTACCAAGAGACCCAGTACTTC CASSYSKGWYQETQYF
- TRBJ2-5 TRBD2 TRBV14 TGTGCCAGCAGCCAAGACTCGTTGAGGACTAGCGGGGGGCCGTATCAAGAGACCCAGTACTTC CASSQDSLRTSGGPYQETQYF
- TRBJ2-6 TRBD2 TRBV4-3 TGCGCCAGCAGTTATTCTCCCCCGGGACTAGCGGGGCTCGCGGGGAGGGCCAACGTCCTGACTTTC CASSYSPPGLAGLAGRANVLTF
- TRBJ2-3 - TRBV6-1 TGTGCCAGCAGTGATCTCGGTCACCACACAGATACGCAGTATTTT CASSDLGHHTDTQYF
- TRBJ1-1 - TRBV7-2 TGTGCCAGCAGGTTCTCCTGGATCGAGAACACTGAAGCTTTCTTT CASRFSWIENTEAFF
- TRBJ2-3 - TRBV29-1 TGCAGCGTTAATAAAGGGGGCACAGATACGCAGTATTTT CSVNKGGTDTQYF
- TRBJ1-4 - TRBV4-2 TGTGCCAGCAGCCCCCGATGGGGAACTAATGAAAAACTGTTTTTT CASSPRWGTNEKLFF
- TRBJ1-2 - TRBV29-1 TGCAGCGTTGAGGCACCGGGAAAAATTTATGGCTACACCTTC CSVEAPGKIYGYTF
- TRBJ2-5 - TRBV20-1 TGCAGTGCCTTAAGAGAGACCCAGTACTTC CSALRETQYF
- TRBJ1-2 - TRBV6-5 TGTGCCAGCAGACCCAACGCGGACAGCTATGGCTACACCTTC CASRPNADSYGYTF
- TRBJ1-6 - TRBV30 TGTGCCTGGAGTGTCGAAGGCTCCTATAATTCACCCCTCCACTTT CAWSVEGSYNSPLHF
once TRBJ1-2 - TRBV6-5 TGTGCCAGCACCGGGGGTATTGGGTATGGCTACACCTTC CASTGGIGYGYTF
- TRBJ2-7 TRBD1 TRBV6-2/TRBV6-3 TGTGCCAGCAGTGATACAGGGGGACCCTCCTACGAGCAGTACTTC CASSDTGGPSYEQYF
- TRBJ2-1 - TRBV7-8 TGTGCCAGCAGCTTAGCTGGGGGGTATTACAATGAGCAGTTCTTC CASSLAGGYYNEQFF
- TRBJ2-2 TRBD1 TRBV5-1 TGCGCCAGCAGCTCGCAGGGGGATGCCGGGGAGCTGTTTTTT CASSSQGDAGELFF
- TRBJ2-1 TRBD2 TRBV15 TGTGCCACCAGCAGAGTTAGCGGGGGCGGAGATGAGCAGTTCTTC CATSRVSGGGDEQFF